Presented here are 3 T cell receptor beta chains from one specimen sequenced in a study of Tregs in tolerant kidney transplant recipients. Libraries were prepared by immunoSEQ multiplex PCR; TCRdb keeps only in-frame clonotypes and omits some of them. The repertoire has about 240,000 clones, roughly four fifths of them found once; the top ten carry around 0.6%. Sample: CD4+ T cells from blood. These receptors originate from a human donor in good health.

The chain is built from TRBV5-6 and TRBJ1-1; 8 bases are shared with TRBD1. CDR1 and CDR2 (germline): SGHDT, YYEEEE. The CDR3 spans 14 residues. The V gene end was trimmed by 2 bases and the J gene end by 11 bases; junction bases not matched to a gene: 11. The chain's CDR3 is CASSLDRGSGLAFF. The CDR3 coding sequence is TGTGCCAGCAGCTTAGACAGGGGAAGCGGTTTGGCTTTCTTT.

The rearrangement uses TRBV18 and TRBJ2-3; D uncertain. The germline gives CDR1 KGHSH, CDR2 LQKENI. V was pared by 4 bases and J by 2 bases, with 7 bases between. This CDR3 is 13 amino acids long. For the CDR3, the DNA is TGTGCCAGCTCACGCGGAAACACAGATACGCAGTATTTT. Translating it yields CASSRGNTDTQYF.

V and J are TRBV19 and TRBJ2-7, with 9 bases identical to TRBD1. The CDR3 spans 13 residues. The V and J ends lost 9 bases and 9 bases, in that order; junction bases with no gene match: 12. Germline V lookup: CDR1 LNHDA, CDR2 SQIVND (reference sequence). Here the CDR3 reads CASQGQGVSVQYF. The CDR3 region has the DNA TGTGCCAGCCAGGGACAGGGTGTGTCTGTGCAGTACTTC. Filled out from reference TRBV19 and TRBJ2-7, the complete variable domain reads DGGITQSPKYLFRKEGQNVTLSCEQNLNHDAMYWYRQDPGQGLRLIYYSQIVNDFQKGDIAEGYSVSREKKESFPLTVTSAQKNPTAFYLCASQGQGVSVQYFGPGTRLTVT.